The rows below give T cell receptor beta chains drawn from one sample of a study of neurological immune-mediated disorders. TCRdb itself ran the 5' RACE reads through MiXCR, one entry per CDR3 protein. There are some 120,000 distinct CDR3 sequences in the sample; about 3.4% occur only once, and about 1.2% lies in the top ten. The source material was PBMCs. Source of these receptors: a woman in her twenties or thirties with multiple sclerosis. Both conserved end residues are part of each CDR3. Each record gives: V gene, J gene, CDR3 protein.

TRBV10-2	TRBJ1-1	CASSEGDTEAFF
TRBV7-7	TRBJ2-7	CASRWDIGYEQYF
TRBV20-1	TRBJ2-1	CSAQKAGHEQFF
TRBV10-3	TRBJ2-7	CAISESGQGYEQYF
TRBV5-1	TRBJ1-2	CASSQRTGRYGYTF
TRBV7-9	TRBJ2-4	CASSLMRDSLNIQYF
TRBV6-5	TRBJ2-5	CASSYSSTEETQYF
TRBV3-1	TRBJ2-5	CASSQGVGGPETQYF
TRBV6-5	TRBJ1-1	CASSYGRPQNTEAFF
TRBV7-6	TRBJ2-7	CASSLEIRDEQYF
TRBV5-1	TRBJ1-1	CASSAALRDRNTEAFF
TRBV6-5	TRBJ1-5	CASRRYSNQPQHF
TRBV20-1	TRBJ2-5	CSARDISSPSRKETQYF
TRBV4-3	TRBJ2-3	CASSQDWRDTQYF
TRBV30	TRBJ1-4	CAWSDRVRGEKLFF
TRBV27	TRBJ1-5	CASSEQGLGNQPQHF
TRBV6-5	TRBJ2-7	CASSGGDSLYEQYF
TRBV5-1	TRBJ1-2	CASGESNYGYTF
TRBV10-3	TRBJ2-2	CAISRGLNTGELFF
TRBV7-9	TRBJ2-7	CASFSGTPYYEQYF